The 26 T cell receptor beta chains presented below share a single source sample, sequenced in a study of Ad26.COV2.S vaccination and SARS-CoV-2 variants. Sample treatment: some 20 received Ad26.COV2.S at low or high dose, single or two shots; a few received placebo; per-sample allocation not given. Day 63 following the first vaccine or placebo injection was when the samples were taken. This table comes from immunoSEQ multiplex PCR, and its TCRdb copy is limited to in-frame clones, with some not included. The data hold hundreds of thousands of clones, with 70% to 90% observed a single time. The sample here was peripheral blood, taken in a trial of Ad26.COV2.S vaccine versus placebo. The source of these receptors is a person between 18 and 65 years old who received the Ad26.COV2.S COVID-19 vaccine or a placebo.

This CDR3 is CASSQGGQGLYGYTF. DNA for the CDR3: TGTGCCAGCAGCCAAGGCGGGCAGGGGCTCTATGGCTACACCTTC. The V and J genes are TRBV3-1 (or the pseudogene TRBV3-2) and TRBJ1-2, with D possibly TRBD1 on 6 matching bases. Deletions cut 1 base from V and 4 bases from J, with 13 bases between. This CDR3 comprises 15 residues. CDR1 and CDR2 from the germline V gene are LGHDT and YNNKEL (reference sequence).

This clone has just a few counts. The rearrangement links TRBV30 to TRBJ1-4; no reliable D call. Germline V gene lookup returns CDR1 GTSNPN and CDR2 SVGIG (reference sequence). V was cut by 3 bases and J by 3 bases, with 8 bases left in between. The CDR3 loop spans 13 amino acids. This chain's CDR3 is CAWSSPPNEKLFF. The CDR3 nucleotides are TGTGCCTGGAGCTCCCCCCCTAATGAAAAACTGTTTTTT.

This chain uses TRBV21-1 with TRBJ2-1. TRBV21-1 is listed as a pseudogene. This CDR3 comprises 16 residues. The chain's CDR3 is CASLKQRDSDYNEQFF. CDR3 coding DNA: TGTGCCAGCTTAAAGCAGCGGGACAGCGATTACAATGAGCAGTTCTTC.

The CDR3, as DNA: TGTGCCAGCAGTGAAGCTTGGGGTAGCAATGAGCAGTTCTTC. It codes for CASSEAWGSNEQFF. The rearrangement links TRBV2 to TRBJ2-1, with D unclear. Germline CDR1 is SNHLY and CDR2 is FYNNEI. The CDR3 contains 14 residues. V was pared by 0 bases and J by 6 bases, with 9 bases between.

The chain uses TRBV2 and TRBJ1-2; D gene ambiguous. V shed 4 bases and J shed 6 bases, with 15 bases lying between them. The CDR3 extends over 14 amino acids. CDR1 and CDR2 from the germline V gene are SNHLY and FYNNEI. The CDR3 reads CASSVRGDGNGYTF. As DNA, the CDR3 is TGTGCCAGCAGTGTGCGTGGTGATGGGAATGGCTACACCTTC.

This chain joins TRBV7-2 and TRBJ2-3; TRBD1 matches at 9 bases. Germline CDR1 is SGHTA and CDR2 is FQGNSA. V shed 5 bases and J 2 bases; nucleotides not matched to a gene: 8. The CDR3 is 16 residues long. In DNA form, the CDR3 reads TGTGCCAGCAGCCAACAGGGGGCGACCCTCACAGATACGCAGTATTTT. This encodes CASSQQGATLTDTQYF.

The chain employs TRBV28 and TRBJ1-3; D is ambiguous. Trimming took off 7 bases at V and 4 bases at J, with 11 bases between the two ends. In germline, CDR1 is MDHEN, CDR2 SYDVKM. CDR3 size: 13 residues. As DNA, the CDR3 is TGTGCCAGCAACACAAGGCGGGGAAACACCATATATTTT. Translating it yields CASNTRRGNTIYF.

This clone was observed a single time. In nucleotides, the CDR3 is TGTGCCTGGACTGCAACTAATGAAAAACTGTTTTTT. Amino acid sequence: CAWTATNEKLFF. The chain links TRBV30 to TRBJ1-4; D unresolved. Per germline, CDR1 GTSNPN and CDR2 SVGIG (reference sequence). The CDR3 length is 12 residues. The V gene lost 4 bases and the J gene lost 0 bases, with 3 bases spanning the gap.

A remark on this clone: Within the sample, other DNA sequences also encode this same CDR3. The chain is built from TRBV30 and TRBJ1-4; D call uncertain. Germline lookup yields CDR1 GTSNPN and CDR2 SVGIG (reference sequence). The CDR3 extends over 15 amino acids. Trimming took off 0 bases at V and 0 bases at J, with 8 bases between the two ends. The CDR3 is CAWSVGRATNEKLFF. The DNA for the CDR3 is TGTGCCTGGAGTGTGGGGAGGGCAACTAATGAAAAACTGTTTTTT.

This chain joins TRBV24-1 and TRBJ2-1; D unresolved. Trimming shortened V by 2 bases and J by 9 bases, and 10 bases separated the two germline ends. The CDR3 is made up of 13 amino acids. Per the germline V gene, CDR1 is KGHDR and CDR2 is SFDVKD. The CDR3 sequence: CATSDSPASEQFF. In nucleotides, the CDR3 is TGTGCCACCAGTGATTCCCCAGCTAGTGAGCAGTTCTTC.

V gene TRBV12-5 combines with J gene TRBJ2-2; possibly TRBD2 for D (6 bases). CDR3 length: 12 residues. Trimming shortened V by 9 bases and J by 3 bases, and 8 bases separated the two germline ends. Germline V gene data show CDR1 as LGHNT and CDR2 as FRNRAP. CDR3 sequence (DNA): TGTGCTAGCCGGGGGTACACCGGGGAGCTGTTTTTT. Encoded protein: CASRGYTGELFF.

The J gene is TRBJ2-7, the V gene TRBV11-2, with D possibly matching TRBD1 (5 bases). Germline CDR1 is SGHAT and CDR2 is FQNNGV. Trimming pared 2 bases from V and 7 bases from J, leaving 6 bases between. The CDR3 length is 11 residues. The CDR3 bases are TGTGCCAGCAGCTTACAGGGAGAGCAGTACTTC. Its translation: CASSLQGEQYF.

The rearrangement uses TRBV6-2 or TRBV6-3 and TRBJ1-1, with D perhaps matching TRBD1 (5 bases). The CDR3 spans 13 residues. With 2 bases removed from V and 10 bases from J, the gap between germline ends came to 14 bases. Germline V gene sequence: CDR1 MNHEY, CDR2 SVGEGT. The CDR3 coding sequence is TGTGCCAGCAGTTACGGTGAAGGGGCGGTAGCTTTCTTT. Protein sequence: CASSYGEGAVAFF.

The CDR3 sequence: CSASRKDWSSGNTIYF. The CDR3 DNA reads TGCAGTGCTAGTAGGAAGGACTGGAGCTCTGGAAACACCATATATTTT. The chain links TRBV20-1 to TRBJ1-3; no definite D call. Germline CDR1 is DFQATT and CDR2 is SNEGSKA (reference sequence). The CDR3 sequence is 16 residues long. V was pared by 3 bases and J by 0 bases, with 15 bases between.

This chain links TRBV13 with TRBJ2-1; the D is unclear. The CDR3 covers 13 residues. V gave up 5 bases and J gave up 6 bases, with 11 bases separating them. Per the germline V gene, CDR1 is PRHDT and CDR2 is FYEKMQ (reference sequence). The CDR3 region is CASSAYWSNEQFF. For the CDR3, the DNA is TGTGCCAGCAGCGCCTATTGGAGCAATGAGCAGTTCTTC.

In DNA form, the CDR3 reads TGTGCCACCAGTGATCGAGAGGGGGGGCGAAACTATGGCTACACCTTC. Translating gives CATSDREGGRNYGYTF. The chain joins TRBV24-1 to TRBJ1-2; D is possibly TRBD1 (6 bases). The length of the CDR3 is 16 residues. Germline V gene sequence: CDR1 KGHDR, CDR2 SFDVKD. Trimming cost V 3 bases and J 2 bases, with 15 bases left between them.

The chain joins TRBV28 to TRBJ2-7; D call uncertain. V lost 2 bases to trimming and J lost 3 bases, with 11 bases between them. The germline V gene encodes CDR1 MDHEN and CDR2 SYDVKM. The CDR3 length is 14 residues. CDR3 region: CASSLRPHRYEQYF. CDR3 nucleotides: TGTGCCAGCAGTTTACGCCCCCACCGCTACGAGCAGTACTTC.

The chain recombines TRBV5-1 with TRBJ1-2; D call uncertain. The CDR3 is made up of 13 amino acids. Germline loops: CDR1 SGHRS, CDR2 YFSETQ. V gave up 0 bases and J gave up 5 bases, with 8 bases separating them. The CDR3, as DNA: TGCGCCAGCAGCTTGGGTCCCGCATATGGCTACACCTTC. Its protein is CASSLGPAYGYTF.

This chain joins TRBV9 and TRBJ1-4, with 8 bases matching TRBD1. The CDR3 totals 15 residues. The J segment lost 0 bases and the V segment lost 4 bases, leaving 2 bases of the junction unmatched. CDR1 is SGDLS, CDR2 YYNGEE, per germline. This CDR3 reads CASSLQGATNEKLFF. CDR3 nucleotide sequence: TGTGCCAGCAGCCTACAGGGGGCAACTAATGAAAAACTGTTTTTT.

Points on this clone: Different DNA sequences within this sample yield the same CDR3. This chain connects TRBV7-3 to TRBJ2-1, with TRBD2 identical over 9 bases. Germline V gene sequence: CDR1 SGHTA, CDR2 FQGTGA. The CDR3 has 15 residues. The ends lost 3 bases at V and 1 base at J; junction bases unmatched: 1. The CDR3 spells CASSFSGGSYNEQFF. CDR3 bases: TGTGCCAGCAGCTTCAGCGGGGGGTCCTACAATGAGCAGTTCTTC.

The V gene is TRBV10-3, the J gene TRBJ2-5; TRBD1 matches 10 bases. CDR1 ENHRY and CDR2 SYGVKD come from the germline V gene. The CDR3 is 14 amino acids. Trimming removed 6 bases from V and 2 bases from J; junction bases left unmatched: 3. The CDR3, as DNA: TGTGCCATCAGGGGGACAGGGGTACAAGAGACCCAGTACTTC. It encodes CAIRGTGVQETQYF.

The chain joins TRBV4-2 to TRBJ2-3; maybe TRBD2 (7 bases). Germline V gene sequence: CDR1 LGHNA, CDR2 YNFKEQ. The CDR3 sequence is 16 residues long. V was cut by 1 base and J by 4 bases, with 15 bases left in between. As DNA, the CDR3 is TGTGCCAGCAGCCAAGTCACTGGGGGGGCCGCAGATACGCAGTATTTT. Protein product: CASSQVTGGAADTQYF.

This clone was observed a few times. This sequence joins TRBV2 and TRBJ1-5; the D gene is possibly TRBD1 (5 bases). Looked up from germline, CDR1 is SNHLY and CDR2 is FYNNEI. The V gene lost 1 base and the J gene lost 7 bases, with 14 bases spanning the gap. The CDR3 is 15 amino acids. The CDR3 region has the DNA TGTGCCAGCAGTGAAGGGCAGGGAAAGAACCAGCCCCAGCATTTT. Its translation is CASSEGQGKNQPQHF.

V usage is TRBV6-6 and J usage is TRBJ1-2, with 7 bases lining up with TRBD1. Germline values: CDR1 MNHNY, CDR2 SVGAGI (reference sequence). The V segment lost 7 bases and the J segment 1 base; nucleotides outside the gene matches: 6. There are 14 residues in the CDR3. CDR3 region: CASTPGQLNYGYTF. The CDR3 DNA reads as TGTGCCAGCACCCCGGGACAGCTTAACTATGGCTACACCTTC.

The chain is built from TRBV5-1 and TRBJ2-5; 9 bases agree with TRBD1. The length of the CDR3 is 14 residues. V lost 3 bases, J lost 4 bases, and 4 bases stayed unmatched. Germline values: CDR1 SGHRS, CDR2 YFSETQ. The CDR3 is CASSSTGGRETQYF. The CDR3 DNA follows: TGCGCCAGCAGCTCGACAGGGGGTCGAGAGACCCAGTACTTC. The full variable domain, rest sourced from reference TRBV5-1 and TRBJ2-5, is KAGVTQTPRYLIKTRGQQVTLSCSPISGHRSVSWYQQTPGQGLQFLFEYFSETQRNKGNFPGRFSGRQFSNSRSEMNVSTLELGDSALYLCASSSTGGRETQYFGPGTRLLVL.

In regard to this clone: At the DNA level, this CDR3 is encoded by other sequences in the same sample as well. J is TRBJ1-5 and V is TRBV30; D uncertain. V lost 3 bases and J lost 4, with 10 bases in between. Germline CDR1 is GTSNPN and CDR2 is SVGIG (reference sequence). The CDR3 length is 13 residues. The CDR3 spells CAWSLTGNQPQHF. DNA for the CDR3: TGTGCCTGGAGCCTCACGGGAAATCAGCCCCAGCATTTT.